The present T cell receptor (beta chain) was sequenced within a study of control samples from healthy donors and cancer patients. This clone came up once. The method was immunoSEQ multiplex PCR; TCRdb's version includes in-frame clones alone and lacks a portion of them. The table includes approximately 190,000 clones, 91% detected once. This CDR3 has 18 amino acids. V lost 4 bases, J lost 3 bases, and 10 bases stayed unmatched. CDR1 is SEHNR, CDR2 FQNEAQ, per germline (reference sequence). The TCR was taken from a man aged 30 to 45 in good health. The V call is TRBV7-9, the J call TRBJ2-3; 13 nucleotides match TRBD2. Sample: blood. The CDR3 region is CASSSRLAGGGRTDTQYF. The CDR3 nucleotides read TGTGCCAGCAGCTCCCGACTAGCGGGGGGCGGGCGGACAGATACGCAGTATTTT.